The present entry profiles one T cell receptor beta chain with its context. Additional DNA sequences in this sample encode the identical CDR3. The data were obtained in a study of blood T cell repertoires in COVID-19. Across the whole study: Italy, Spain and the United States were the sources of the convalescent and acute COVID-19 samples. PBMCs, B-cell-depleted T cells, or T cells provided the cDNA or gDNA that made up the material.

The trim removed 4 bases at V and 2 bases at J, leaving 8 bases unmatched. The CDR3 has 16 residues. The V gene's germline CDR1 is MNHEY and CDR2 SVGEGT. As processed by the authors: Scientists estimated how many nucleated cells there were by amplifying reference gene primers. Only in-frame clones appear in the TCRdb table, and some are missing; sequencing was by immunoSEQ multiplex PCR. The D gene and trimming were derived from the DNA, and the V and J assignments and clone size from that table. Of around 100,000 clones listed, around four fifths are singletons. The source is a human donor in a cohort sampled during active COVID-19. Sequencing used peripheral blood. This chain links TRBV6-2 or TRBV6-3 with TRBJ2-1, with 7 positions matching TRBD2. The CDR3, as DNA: TGTGCCAGCAGTTCCCCCTTGGCGGGGGCCTACAATGAGCAGTTCTTC. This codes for CASSSPLAGAYNEQFF.